This T cell receptor (beta chain) was documented in a study of T cells in Graves' hyperthyroidism and ophthalmopathy. Findings and limits, study-wide: Ophthalmopathy, as predicted by the model, came a median approximately 5.9 months after the prediction.

Diagnosis of hyperthyroidism was new in patients aged 18 to 65, and its duration was under 2 months. Diagnoses were established using clinical symptoms, serum thyroxine and TRAb, thyroid ultrasound and orbital computed tomography. TCR beta CDR3 region amplification was performed from RNA transcripts. HTBI primers were the set used in a first-round RT-PCR of the TCR CDR3. TCRdb re-derived calls from the multiplex PCR reads in MiXCR, one entry per CDR3 protein. The data show under 750,000 distinct CDR3 sequences, 15% to 20% seen once. The germline V gene has CDR1 MNHNS and CDR2 SASEGT. The CDR3 sequence is 15 residues long. Germline trimming cut 4 bases from V and 5 bases from J; bases unmatched to any gene: 8. In regard to this clonotype: Antigen specificity is unknown.

The source is a woman aged 45 to 65 with Graves' hyperthyroidism that later progressed to Graves' ophthalmopathy. The chain is built from TRBV6-1 and TRBJ2-1, with TRBD2 matching over 7 bases. Sequencing input: blood. In nucleotides, the CDR3 is TGTGCCAGCAGTGGGGACTACGGCGTAGACAATGAGCAGTTCTTC. This encodes CASSGDYGVDNEQFF.